What follows are 9 T cell receptor beta chains derived from one specimen sequenced in a study of cytomegalovirus exposure and HLA in healthy donors (dated by TCRdb to the late 2010s). The library was built by means of the immunoSEQ multiplex PCR assay. The multiplex PCR relied on a mix of 60 forward primers for TCR Vbeta segments and 13 reverse primers for TCR Jbeta segments. TCRdb carries this immuneACCESS record with in-frame sequences only. Its versions omit some clonotypes, under half of them owing to an unresolved V gene in the studies checked, with the rest unexplained. This sample gives around 150,000 clones in total; roughly 66% of them show up just once. The ten biggest clones cover 6.5% of the sample. Sequencing was performed on PBMCs. The receptors shown here come from a woman in her sixties or seventies in good health and CMV-seronegative.

This clone showed up just once. The chain joins TRBV29-1 to TRBJ1-2; 9 bases match TRBD1. The V gene end was trimmed by 4 bases and the J gene end by 8 bases; junction bases not matched to a gene: 17. This CDR3 is 16 amino acids long. Per germline, CDR1 SQVTM and CDR2 ANQGSEA. CDR3 sequence (DNA): TGCAGCGTTGGTGGACAGGGGCTGGCTAACGAGATCGGCTACACCTTC. Protein sequence: CSVGGQGLANEIGYTF.

This clone was seen a handful of times. This chain links TRBV6-5 with TRBJ2-3, with D possibly being TRBD1 (5 bases). The V gene's germline CDR1 is MNHEY and CDR2 SVGAGI. V was clipped by 2 bases and J by 1 base, with 13 bases between them. The CDR3 extends over 16 amino acids. The CDR3 loop reads CASSYGKGLGTDTQYF. CDR3 DNA: TGTGCCAGCAGTTACGGGAAGGGGTTGGGCACAGATACGCAGTATTTT.

This clone turned up a few times. The DNA for the CDR3 is TGTGCCAGCAGTGCTCTGGCGGGAGGGCCAACCGGGGAGCTGTTTTTT. Encoded protein: CASSALAGGPTGELFF. The gene calls are TRBV6-4 and TRBJ2-2; TRBD2 aligns across 9 bases. CDR1 is MRHNA, CDR2 SNTAGT, per germline. This CDR3 comprises 16 residues. V trimming: 4 bases; J trimming: 5 bases; junction bases outside the gene matches: 8.

The rearrangement joins TRBV6-1 to TRBJ2-7, with a tentative D call TRBD2 (6 bases). V dropped 8 bases and J dropped 2 bases, with 10 bases sitting between them. There are 12 residues in the CDR3. CDR1 is MNHNS, CDR2 SASEGT, per germline. The DNA for the CDR3 is TGTGCCAGCGAGGGACTCCCCTACGAGCAGTACTTC. Translating gives CASEGLPYEQYF.

The chain recombines TRBV5-1 with TRBJ2-5; D might be TRBD1 (7 bases). The CDR3 covers 17 residues. The germline V gene encodes CDR1 SGHRS and CDR2 YFSETQ. Deletions cut 0 bases from V and 5 bases from J, with 20 bases between. The CDR3 loop reads CASSLGGQRVARETQYF. The DNA of the CDR3 is TGCGCCAGCAGCTTGGGGGGACAGCGGGTGGCTCGGGAGACCCAGTACTTC. Variable domain in full (rest from reference TRBV5-1 and TRBJ2-5): KAGVTQTPRYLIKTRGQQVTLSCSPISGHRSVSWYQQTPGQGLQFLFEYFSETQRNKGNFPGRFSGRQFSNSRSEMNVSTLELGDSALYLCASSLGGQRVARETQYFGPGTRLLVL.

The V gene is TRBV5-4, the J gene TRBJ1-5, with a possible D match to TRBD1 (6 bases). Germline lookup yields CDR1 SGHNT and CDR2 YYREEE (reference sequence). Between the trimmed V and J ends, which lost 4 bases and 5 bases, there was a span of 16 bases. The CDR3 spans 15 residues. DNA for the CDR3: TGTGCCAGCAGCCAGGAGGGGGGGTCCCATCAGCCCCAGCATTTT. Its protein product is CASSQEGGSHQPQHF.

This chain joins TRBV9 and TRBJ2-3, with D possibly matching TRBD2 (6 bases). The CDR3 is made up of 16 amino acids. Looked up from germline, CDR1 is SGDLS and CDR2 is YYNGEE. Trimming removed 3 bases from V and 5 bases from J, with 19 bases in between. This chain's CDR3 is CASSALKGRQGDTQYF. In nucleotides, the CDR3 is TGTGCCAGCAGCGCATTAAAGGGGAGGCAGGGAGATACGCAGTATTTT.

The chain couples TRBV5-1 to TRBJ2-1, with 10 bases matching TRBD2. The CDR3 is 15 amino acids. The J segment lost 9 bases and the V segment lost 3 bases, leaving 9 bases of the junction unmatched. The germline CDR1 and CDR2 sequences are SGHRS and YFSETQ. The DNA of the CDR3 is TGCGCCAGCAGCTCCACTAGCGGGGTTGGACGTGAGCAGTTCTTC. Protein sequence: CASSSTSGVGREQFF.

This chain joins TRBV28 and TRBJ1-3; possible D gene TRBD1, 5 bases. CDR1 MDHEN and CDR2 SYDVKM come from the germline V gene. The V end lost 5 bases, the J end lost 4 bases, and 15 bases lay between the germline ends. The CDR3 length is 15 residues. The CDR3 nucleotides are TGTGCCAGCAGTGGGGCTGGGTTCTCCGGAAACACCATATATTTT. Its translation: CASSGAGFSGNTIYF.